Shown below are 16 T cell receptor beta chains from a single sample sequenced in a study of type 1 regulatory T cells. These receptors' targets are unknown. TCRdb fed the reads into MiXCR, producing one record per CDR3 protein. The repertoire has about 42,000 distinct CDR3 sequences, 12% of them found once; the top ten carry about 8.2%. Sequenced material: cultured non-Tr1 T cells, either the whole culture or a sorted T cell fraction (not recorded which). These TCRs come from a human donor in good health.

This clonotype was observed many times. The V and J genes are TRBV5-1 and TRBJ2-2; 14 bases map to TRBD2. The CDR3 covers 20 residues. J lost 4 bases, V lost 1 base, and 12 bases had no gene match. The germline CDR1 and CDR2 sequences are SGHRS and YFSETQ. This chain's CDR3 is CASSLWGPGTSGSRTGELFF. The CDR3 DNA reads TGCGCCAGCAGCTTGTGGGGACCCGGGACTAGCGGGAGTCGCACCGGGGAGCTGTTTTTT.

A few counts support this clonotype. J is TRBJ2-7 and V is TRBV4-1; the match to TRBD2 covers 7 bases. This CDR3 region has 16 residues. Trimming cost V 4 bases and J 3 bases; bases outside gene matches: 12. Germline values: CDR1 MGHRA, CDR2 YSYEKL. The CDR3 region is CASSPQRTGLGYEQYF. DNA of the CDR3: TGCGCCAGCAGCCCCCAACGGACTGGACTAGGCTACGAGCAGTACTTC.

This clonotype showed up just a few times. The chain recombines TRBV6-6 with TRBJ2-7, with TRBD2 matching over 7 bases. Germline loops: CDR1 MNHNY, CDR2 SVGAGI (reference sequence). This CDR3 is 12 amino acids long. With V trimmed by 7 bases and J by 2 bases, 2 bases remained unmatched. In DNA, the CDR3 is TGTGCCAGCAACGCGGGAGCCTACGAGCAGTACTTC. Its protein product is CASNAGAYEQYF.

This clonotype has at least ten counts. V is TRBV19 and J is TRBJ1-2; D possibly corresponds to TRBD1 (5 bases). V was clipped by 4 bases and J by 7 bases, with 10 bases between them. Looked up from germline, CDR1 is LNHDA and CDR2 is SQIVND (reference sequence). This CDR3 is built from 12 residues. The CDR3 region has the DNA TGTGCCAGTAGTACCGGGGGTTCTGGCTACACCTTC. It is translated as CASSTGGSGYTF.

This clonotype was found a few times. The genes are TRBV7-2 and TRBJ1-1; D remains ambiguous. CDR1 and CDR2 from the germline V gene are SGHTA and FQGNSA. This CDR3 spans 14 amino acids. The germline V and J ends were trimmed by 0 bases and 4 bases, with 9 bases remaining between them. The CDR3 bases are TGTGCCAGCAGCTTAGCATGGGGTGTCACTGAAGCTTTCTTT. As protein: CASSLAWGVTEAFF.

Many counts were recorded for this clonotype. The CDR3 spells CASTPGGRDSTPGTDTQYF. CDR3 coding DNA: TGTGCCAGCACTCCCGGGGGCCGCGATTCGACACCTGGCACAGATACGCAGTATTTT. This chain connects TRBV12-3 or TRBV12-4 to TRBJ2-3; D tentatively fits TRBD1 or TRBD2 (6 bases each). V gave up 7 bases and J gave up 1 base, with 27 bases separating them. This CDR3 has 19 amino acids.

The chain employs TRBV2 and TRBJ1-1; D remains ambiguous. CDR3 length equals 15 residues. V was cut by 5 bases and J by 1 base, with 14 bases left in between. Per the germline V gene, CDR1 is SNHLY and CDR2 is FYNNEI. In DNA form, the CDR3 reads TGTGCCAGCAGTTTTATTGGGGTCACGAACACTGAAGCTTTCTTT. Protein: CASSFIGVTNTEAFF.

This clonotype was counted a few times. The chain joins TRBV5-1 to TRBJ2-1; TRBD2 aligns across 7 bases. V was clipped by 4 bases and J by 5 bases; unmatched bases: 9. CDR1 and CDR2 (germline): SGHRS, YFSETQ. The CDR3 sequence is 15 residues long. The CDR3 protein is CASSLGLAVDNEQFF. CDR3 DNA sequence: TGCGCCAGCAGCCTAGGGCTAGCGGTTGACAATGAGCAGTTCTTC.

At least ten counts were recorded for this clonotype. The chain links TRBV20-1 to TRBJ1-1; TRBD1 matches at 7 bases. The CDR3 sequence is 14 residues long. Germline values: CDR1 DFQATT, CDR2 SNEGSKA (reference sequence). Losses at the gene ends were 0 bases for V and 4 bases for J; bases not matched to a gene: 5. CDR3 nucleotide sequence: TGCAGTGCTAGAGAAGTTTCAGGGGGCACTGAAGCTTTCTTT. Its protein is CSAREVSGGTEAFF.

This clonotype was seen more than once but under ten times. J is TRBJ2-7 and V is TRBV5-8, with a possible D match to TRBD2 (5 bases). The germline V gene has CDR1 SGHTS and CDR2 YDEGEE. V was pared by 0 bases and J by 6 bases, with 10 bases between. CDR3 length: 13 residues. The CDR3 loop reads CASSLVSGSEQYF. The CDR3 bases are TGTGCCAGCAGCTTGGTTTCTGGGAGCGAGCAGTACTTC.

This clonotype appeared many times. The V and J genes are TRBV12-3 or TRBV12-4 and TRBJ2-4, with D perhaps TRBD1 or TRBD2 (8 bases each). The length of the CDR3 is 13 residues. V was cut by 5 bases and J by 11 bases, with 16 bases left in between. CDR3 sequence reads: CASSTGQGLVQYF. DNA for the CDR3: TGTGCCAGCAGTACAGGACAGGGACTAGTTCAGTACTTC.

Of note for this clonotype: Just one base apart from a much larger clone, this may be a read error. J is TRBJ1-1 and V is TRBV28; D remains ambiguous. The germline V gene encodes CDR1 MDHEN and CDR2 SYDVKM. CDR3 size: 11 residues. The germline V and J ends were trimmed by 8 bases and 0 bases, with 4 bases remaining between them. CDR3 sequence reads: CASGVNTEAFF. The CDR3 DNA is TGTGCCAGCGGGGTGAACACTGAAGCTTTCTTT.

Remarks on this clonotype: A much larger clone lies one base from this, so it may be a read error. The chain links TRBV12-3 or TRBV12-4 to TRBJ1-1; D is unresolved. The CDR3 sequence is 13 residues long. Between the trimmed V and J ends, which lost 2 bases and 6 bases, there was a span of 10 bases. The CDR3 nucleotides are TGTGCCAGCAGTTTACTGTTAGACGCTGAAGCTTTCTTT. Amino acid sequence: CASSLLLDAEAFF.

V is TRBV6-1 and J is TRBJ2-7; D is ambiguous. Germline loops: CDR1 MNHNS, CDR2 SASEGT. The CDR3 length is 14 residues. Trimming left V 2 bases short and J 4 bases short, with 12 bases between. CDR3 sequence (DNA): TGTGCCAGCAGTGAACCCAGTAACCAATACGAGCAGTACTTC. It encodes CASSEPSNQYEQYF.

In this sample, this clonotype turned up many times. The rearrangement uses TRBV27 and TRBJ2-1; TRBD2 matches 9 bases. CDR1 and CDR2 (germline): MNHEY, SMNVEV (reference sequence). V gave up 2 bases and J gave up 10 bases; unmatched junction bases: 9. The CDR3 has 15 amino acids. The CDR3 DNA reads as TGTGCCAGCAGTTTAAGAGATAGCGGGAGTGGGGAGCAGTTCTTC. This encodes CASSLRDSGSGEQFF.

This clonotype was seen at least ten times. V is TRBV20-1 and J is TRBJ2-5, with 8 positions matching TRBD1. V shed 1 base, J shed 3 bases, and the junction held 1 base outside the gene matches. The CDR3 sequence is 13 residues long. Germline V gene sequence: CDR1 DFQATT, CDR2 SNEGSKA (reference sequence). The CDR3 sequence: CSARVTGEETQYF. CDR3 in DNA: TGCAGTGCTAGAGTGACAGGGGAAGAGACCCAGTACTTC.